The 17 T cell receptor beta chains in this list originate from one sample, sequenced in a study of cytomegalovirus exposure and HLA in healthy donors. Sequenced by immunoSEQ multiplex PCR; TCRdb stores in-frame clones only, minus some. The sample records 200,000 or so clones, around 80% being singletons. Input material: PBMCs. The receptors originated from a woman aged 25 to 45 in good health and CMV-seropositive.

The chain couples TRBV28 to TRBJ2-5; D might be TRBD1 (5 bases). Trimming removed 7 bases from V and 9 bases from J, with 12 bases in between. The CDR3 contains 11 residues. The germline V gene has CDR1 MDHEN and CDR2 SYDVKM. CDR3 region: CASTRGQAQYF. CDR3 sequence (DNA): TGTGCCAGCACCAGAGGACAAGCCCAGTACTTC.

The rearrangement joins TRBV6-1 to TRBJ2-3; 7 bases agree with TRBD2. J lost 4 bases, V lost 4 bases, and 8 bases had no gene match. Germline loops: CDR1 MNHNS, CDR2 SASEGT. The CDR3 consists of 15 residues. The CDR3 spells CASSVLAGVSDTQYF. The CDR3 DNA reads as TGTGCCAGCAGTGTGCTGGCGGGAGTGTCAGATACGCAGTATTTT.

This clone came up a few times. The V and J genes are TRBV5-5 and TRBJ1-5; 9 nucleotides agree with TRBD1. Germline trimming cut 5 bases from V and 7 bases from J; bases unmatched to any gene: 16. Germline CDR1 is SGHKS and CDR2 is YYEKEE (reference sequence). The CDR3 is 17 amino acids. The chain's CDR3 is CASSSQLGTGTEQPQHF. The CDR3 nucleotides are TGTGCCAGCAGTTCCCAATTAGGGACAGGGACAGAGCAGCCCCAGCATTTT.

The count of this clone is one. The CDR3 region is CSVVGIIEDRDKNQPQHF. CDR3 in DNA: TGCAGCGTTGTGGGGATTATCGAAGACAGGGATAAGAATCAGCCCCAGCATTTT. The V call is TRBV29-1, the J call TRBJ1-5; 7 nucleotides match TRBD1. From germline, CDR1 is SQVTM and CDR2 ANQGSEA. This CDR3 spans 18 amino acids. Trimming cost V 4 bases and J 4 bases; bases outside gene matches: 19.

This clone was observed once. The chain employs TRBV27 and TRBJ1-5, with TRBD1 as a possible D gene (5 bases). V was trimmed by 2 bases and J by 9 bases, leaving 11 bases between them. Per germline, CDR1 MNHEY and CDR2 SMNVEV (reference sequence). The CDR3 sequence is 13 residues long. This CDR3 reads CASSLVFGGPQHF. The CDR3 DNA follows: TGTGCCAGCAGTTTAGTGTTCGGGGGGCCCCAGCATTTT.

The CDR3, as DNA: TGTGCCAGCTCACCACATCCAGAAGAGACCCAGTACTTC. This translates into CASSPHPEETQYF. The V and J genes are TRBV18 and TRBJ2-5; no reliable D call. This CDR3 comprises 13 residues. Between the trimmed V and J ends, which lost 1 base and 3 bases, there was a span of 6 bases. Germline loops: CDR1 KGHSH, CDR2 LQKENI.

The rearrangement joins TRBV5-1 to TRBJ1-3; D is unclear. This CDR3 contains 15 residues. Germline V lookup: CDR1 SGHRS, CDR2 YFSETQ. V was clipped by 0 bases and J by 4 bases, with 11 bases between them. This CDR3 is CASSLETLKGNTIYF. The CDR3 bases are TGCGCCAGCAGCTTGGAGACTCTAAAGGGAAACACCATATATTTT.

The chain is built from TRBV2 and TRBJ1-2, with D maybe TRBD1 (5 bases). The CDR3 sequence is 17 residues long. V lost 5 bases, J lost 0 bases, and 19 bases lay in between. The germline gives CDR1 SNHLY, CDR2 FYNNEI. This CDR3 is CASSFDRGRRPNYGYTF. The CDR3, as DNA: TGTGCCAGCAGTTTTGACCGGGGGAGGCGTCCTAACTATGGCTACACCTTC.

This sequence joins TRBV5-1 and TRBJ2-2; unclear D gene. Germline CDR1 reads SGHRS; CDR2 reads YFSETQ. V lost 4 bases and J 3 bases, leaving 7 bases between the germline ends. This CDR3 contains 13 residues. CDR3 loop: CASSETDTGELFF. The CDR3 DNA follows: TGCGCCAGCAGCGAAACAGACACCGGGGAGCTGTTTTTT.

This chain connects TRBV28 to TRBJ1-2; a weak D match, TRBD1 (5 bases). V was pared by 3 bases and J by 8 bases, with 10 bases between. The length of the CDR3 is 12 residues. CDR1 is MDHEN and CDR2 is SYDVKM in the germline V gene. This chain's CDR3 is CASSLSGLGYTF. DNA for the CDR3: TGTGCCAGCAGTTTGTCGGGACTGGGCTACACCTTC.

The chain combines TRBV2 with TRBJ2-2; D might be TRBD1 (6 bases). There are 15 residues in the CDR3. The ends were cut back, 4 bases at V and 5 bases at J, with 14 bases in the middle. Germline values: CDR1 SNHLY, CDR2 FYNNEI. This CDR3 reads CASSVRSGVTGELFF. CDR3 nucleotide sequence: TGTGCCAGCAGTGTAAGATCAGGGGTAACCGGGGAGCTGTTTTTT.

CDR3 nucleotides: TGTGCCAGCAGTTACTCGGGCGTTCGGGGCTACACCTTC. Residues: CASSYSGVRGYTF. This rearrangement joins TRBV6-5 to TRBJ1-2; unclear D gene. CDR3 size: 13 residues. Germline V lookup: CDR1 MNHEY, CDR2 SVGAGI. V was trimmed by 0 bases and J by 8 bases, leaving 10 bases between them.

In this sample, this clone turned up once. This chain links TRBV28 with TRBJ1-1; D perhaps matches TRBD1 (5 bases). CDR3 length equals 17 residues. Per germline, CDR1 MDHEN and CDR2 SYDVKM. Trimming stripped 1 base from V and 4 bases from J, with 19 bases between. The DNA for the CDR3 is TGTGCCAGCAGTTTATACGGGCAGGGAAGGGTTGGCACTGAAGCTTTCTTT. Translation: CASSLYGQGRVGTEAFF.

The chain joins TRBV11-2 to TRBJ2-7; D unresolved. CDR3 size: 11 residues. Trimming removed 3 bases from V and 6 bases from J, with 6 bases in between. Germline values: CDR1 SGHAT, CDR2 FQNNGV. CDR3 bases: TGTGCCAGCAGCTTTGAGTCCGAGCAGTACTTC. Translated: CASSFESEQYF.

The V gene is TRBV2, the J gene TRBJ2-1, with 9 bases lining up with TRBD1. V shed 5 bases and J 6 bases; nucleotides not matched to a gene: 5. CDR3 size: 14 residues. Germline assignment: CDR1 SNHLY and CDR2 FYNNEI. The CDR3 DNA follows: TGTGCCAGCAGTCTGGACAGGGGTGGCAATGAGCAGTTCTTC. Amino acids: CASSLDRGGNEQFF.

The chain is built from TRBV7-8 and TRBJ1-2, with TRBD1 identical over 8 bases. In germline, CDR1 is SGHVS, CDR2 FQNEAQ. Unmatched junction bases numbered 15, after V lost 8 bases and J lost 4 bases. The length of the CDR3 is 16 residues. Here the CDR3 DNA reads TGTGCCAGCTGCCGGACAGGGAACCTCGACTTCTATGGCTACACCTTC. As protein: CASCRTGNLDFYGYTF.

This rearrangement joins TRBV4-1 to TRBJ1-2; possibly TRBD1 for D (6 bases). Deletions cut 3 bases from V and 4 bases from J, with 12 bases between. CDR1 MGHRA and CDR2 YSYEKL come from the germline V gene. The CDR3 covers 14 residues. The CDR3 bases are TGCGCCAGCAGCCACGGGGACACCAGCTATGGCTACACCTTC. Translated, it gives CASSHGDTSYGYTF.